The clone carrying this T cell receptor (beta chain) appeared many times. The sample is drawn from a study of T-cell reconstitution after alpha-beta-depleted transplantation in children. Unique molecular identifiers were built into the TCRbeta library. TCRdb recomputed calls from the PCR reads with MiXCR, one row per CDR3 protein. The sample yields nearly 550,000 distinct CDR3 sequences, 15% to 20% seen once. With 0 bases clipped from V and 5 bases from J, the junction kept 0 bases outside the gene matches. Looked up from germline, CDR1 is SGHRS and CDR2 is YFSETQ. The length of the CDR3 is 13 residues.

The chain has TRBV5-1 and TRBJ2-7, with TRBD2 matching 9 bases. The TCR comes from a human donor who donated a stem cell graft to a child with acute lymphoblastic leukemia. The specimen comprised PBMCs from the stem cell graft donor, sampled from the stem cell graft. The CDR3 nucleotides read TGCGCCAGCAGCTTGGGACTAGCGGACGAGCAGTACTTC. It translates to CASSLGLADEQYF.